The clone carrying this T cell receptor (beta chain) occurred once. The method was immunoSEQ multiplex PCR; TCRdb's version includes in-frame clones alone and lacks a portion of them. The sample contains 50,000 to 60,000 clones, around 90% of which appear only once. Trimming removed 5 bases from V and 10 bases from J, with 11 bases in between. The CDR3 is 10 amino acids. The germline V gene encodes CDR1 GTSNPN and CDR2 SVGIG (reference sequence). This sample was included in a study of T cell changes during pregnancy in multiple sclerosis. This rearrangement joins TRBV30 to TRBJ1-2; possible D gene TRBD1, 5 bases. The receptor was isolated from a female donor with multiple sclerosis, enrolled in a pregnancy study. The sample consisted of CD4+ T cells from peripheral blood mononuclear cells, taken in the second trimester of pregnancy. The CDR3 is CAWAGRHYTF. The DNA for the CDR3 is TGTGCCTGGGCAGGGAGGCACTACACCTTC.